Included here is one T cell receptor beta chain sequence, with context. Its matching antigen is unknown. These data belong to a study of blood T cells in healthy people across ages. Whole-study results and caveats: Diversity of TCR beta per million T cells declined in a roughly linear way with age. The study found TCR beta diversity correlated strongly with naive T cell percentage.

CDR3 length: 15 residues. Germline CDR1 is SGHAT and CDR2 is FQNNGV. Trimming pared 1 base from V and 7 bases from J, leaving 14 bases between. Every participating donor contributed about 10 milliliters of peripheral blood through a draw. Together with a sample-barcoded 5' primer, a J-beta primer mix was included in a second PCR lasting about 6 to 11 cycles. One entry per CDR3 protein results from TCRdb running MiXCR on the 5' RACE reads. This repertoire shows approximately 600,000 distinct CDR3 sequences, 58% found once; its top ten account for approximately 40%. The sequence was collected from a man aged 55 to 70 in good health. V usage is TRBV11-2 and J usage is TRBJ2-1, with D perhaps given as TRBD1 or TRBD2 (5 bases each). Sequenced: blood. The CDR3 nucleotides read TGTGCCAGCAGCTTAGTGGGACCGATGGGTAATGAGCAGTTCTTC. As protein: CASSLVGPMGNEQFF.